The 32 T cell receptor beta chains below come from one sample, sequenced in a study of Graves' ophthalmopathy and Graves' hyperthyroidism. Amplification of the TCR beta CDR3 regions used RNA transcripts (as template). First-round RT-PCR employed HTBI primers, with a second-round multiplex PCR after it. Each CDR3 protein gets one entry after TCRdb re-called the multiplex PCR reads with MiXCR. The profile shows some 1.1 million distinct CDR3 sequences, roughly 35% of them singletons. The sequenced sample was peripheral blood or thyroid tissue (not recorded which). The receptors derive from an adult man with Graves' hyperthyroidism.

Worth noting for this clonotype: A clone one base away is much larger, so this may be a read error. The genes are TRBV2 and TRBJ2-7; D is uncertain. In germline, CDR1 is SNHLY, CDR2 FYNNEI. This CDR3 is built from 13 residues. The CDR3, as DNA: TGTGCCAGCAGTGAAGCCTATCGAATTGAGCAGCACTTC. The encoded protein is CASSEAYRIEQHF.

CDR3 DNA: TGTGCCAGCCGTGCCTCTGGCCTCTCGAAGGACTATGGCTACACCTTC. Amino acids: CASRASGLSKDYGYTF. V and J are TRBV2 and TRBJ1-2; no firm D call. Germline-derived CDR1 and CDR2 are SNHLY and FYNNEI. The CDR3 runs to 16 residues. V was trimmed by 8 bases and J by 3 bases, leaving 22 bases between them.

This clonotype has ten or more counts. The V and J genes are TRBV11-2 and TRBJ1-6; the D gene is possibly TRBD1 (5 bases). The germline V gene has CDR1 SGHAT and CDR2 FQNNGV. The length of the CDR3 is 15 residues. Trimming pared 5 bases from V and 6 bases from J, leaving 14 bases between. CDR3 residues: CASSRTGGPNSPLHF. The DNA of the CDR3 is TGTGCCAGCAGCCGTACAGGAGGACCTAATTCACCCCTCCACTTT.

This clonotype was counted at least ten times. This sequence joins TRBV7-8 and TRBJ1-6; 7 nucleotides align to TRBD1. Germline V gene lookup returns CDR1 SGHVS and CDR2 FQNEAQ. The J segment lost 7 bases and the V segment lost 4 bases, leaving 4 bases of the junction unmatched. The CDR3 consists of 14 residues. CDR3 sequence reads: CASSYRGRNSPLHF. Here the CDR3 DNA reads TGTGCCAGCAGCTACAGGGGAAGGAATTCACCCCTCCACTTT.

The V gene is TRBV29-1, the J gene TRBJ2-5, with a weak D call TRBD2 (5 bases). Germline CDR1 SQVTM, CDR2 ANQGSEA. The CDR3 loop spans 16 amino acids. Trimming left V 3 bases short and J 5 bases short, with 22 bases between. CDR3 DNA sequence: TGCAGCGTTGACCCCAGGAACACCGGGGAGTCGGAGACCCAGTACTTC. Its translation: CSVDPRNTGESETQYF.

The chain recombines TRBV15 with TRBJ2-5, with D tentatively TRBD1 (7 bases). The CDR3 totals 15 residues. V dropped 2 bases and J dropped 0 bases, with 10 bases sitting between them. Germline CDR1 LNHNV, CDR2 YYDKDF (reference sequence). CDR3 sequence (DNA): TGTGCCACCAGCAGACCAGGGGGGAACCAAGAGACCCAGTACTTC. This sequence encodes CATSRPGGNQETQYF.

The table lists this clonotype with a few counts. This sequence joins TRBV11-2 and TRBJ2-7, with TRBD2 as a possible D gene (6 bases). Trimming stripped 2 bases from V and 6 bases from J, with 20 bases between. CDR1 SGHAT and CDR2 FQNNGV come from the germline V gene. CDR3 length equals 16 residues. CDR3 amino acids: CASSLSAGLLSVEQYF. The CDR3 DNA is TGTGCCAGCAGCTTATCCGCGGGACTTCTCTCTGTCGAGCAGTACTTC.

With regard to this clonotype: One end of the junction varies from germline; a read error may be responsible. The chain combines TRBV10-3 with TRBJ2-5; D unresolved. This CDR3 contains 15 residues. The germline CDR1 and CDR2 sequences are ENHRY and SYGVKD. Written as DNA, the CDR3 is TGTGCCAGCAGTCGCACCTTGGGATCACAAGAGACCCAGTACTTC. Protein sequence: CASSRTLGSQETQYF.

This rearrangement joins TRBV19 to TRBJ1-4, with D possibly being TRBD1 (6 bases). The CDR3 runs to 17 residues. The germline CDR1 and CDR2 sequences are LNHDA and SQIVND (reference sequence). Trimming took 2 bases from V and 7 from J, leaving 20 bases between them. CDR3 nucleotide sequence: TGTGCCAGTAGTATAATTGGGACCGGGACAAAGGCTGAAAAACTGTTTTTT. Translating gives CASSIIGTGTKAEKLFF.

This clonotype was counted at least ten times. The chain is built from TRBV5-1 and TRBJ2-5; D unclear. This CDR3 comprises 13 residues. The germline V and J ends were trimmed by 4 bases and 0 bases, with 7 bases remaining between them. Germline-derived CDR1 and CDR2 are SGHRS and YFSETQ. The CDR3 spells CASSHPHQETQYF. The DNA for the CDR3 is TGCGCCAGCAGCCACCCCCACCAAGAGACCCAGTACTTC. Looking up the rest from reference TRBV5-1 and TRBJ2-5 gives the full variable domain: KAGVTQTPRYLIKTRGQQVTLSCSPISGHRSVSWYQQTPGQGLQFLFEYFSETQRNKGNFPGRFSGRQFSNSRSEMNVSTLELGDSALYLCASSHPHQETQYFGPGTRLLVL.

The chain's CDR3 is CASSPDRGIATNEKLFF. CDR3 DNA: TGTGCCAGCAGTCCAGACAGGGGGATAGCAACTAATGAAAAACTGTTTTTT. The chain is built from TRBV7-8 and TRBJ1-4; 9 positions match TRBD1. This CDR3 contains 17 residues. In germline, CDR1 is SGHVS, CDR2 FQNEAQ. The V and J ends lost 6 bases and 0 bases, in that order; junction bases with no gene match: 8.

The table lists this clonotype with many counts. This sequence joins TRBV20-1 and TRBJ1-3, with 7 nucleotides matching TRBD1. The CDR3 length is 15 residues. Losses at the gene ends were 6 bases for V and 3 bases for J; bases not matched to a gene: 11. Germline-derived CDR1 and CDR2 are DFQATT and SNEGSKA (reference sequence). The CDR3 DNA is TGCAGTGCAAGGAACAGGGGAATGGGTGGAAACACCATATATTTT. Residues: CSARNRGMGGNTIYF.

This chain uses TRBV6-6 with TRBJ2-2; maybe TRBD2 (5 bases). Germline CDR1 is MNHNY and CDR2 is SVGAGI (reference sequence). V gave up 1 base and J gave up 7 bases, with 16 bases separating them. The CDR3 extends over 16 amino acids. DNA of the CDR3: TGTGCCAGCAGTTACTTTTCGGGGAAATTGAGCGGGGAGCTGTTTTTT. Its protein is CASSYFSGKLSGELFF.

In DNA, the CDR3 is TGTGCCATCAGGACAGGGACCAATCAGCCCCAGCATTTT. This sequence encodes CAIRTGTNQPQHF. V usage is TRBV10-3 and J usage is TRBJ1-5, with TRBD1 identical over 7 bases. Germline lookup yields CDR1 ENHRY and CDR2 SYGVKD. The length of the CDR3 is 13 residues. Germline trimming cut 6 bases from V and 3 bases from J; bases unmatched to any gene: 2.

The chain combines TRBV20-1 with TRBJ2-2; 10 bases are a match to TRBD2. Per the germline V gene, CDR1 is DFQATT and CDR2 is SNEGSKA (reference sequence). This CDR3 is built from 16 residues. The junction had 6 bases not matched to a gene; V was cut back by 2 bases and J by 3 bases. Here the CDR3 DNA reads TGCAGTGCTAGACCTCTAGCGGGGGCTTACACCGGGGAGCTGTTTTTT. As protein: CSARPLAGAYTGELFF.

The V gene is TRBV7-9, the J gene TRBJ2-7; TRBD2 is a possible D gene (6 bases). CDR3 size: 15 residues. Germline assignment: CDR1 SEHNR and CDR2 FQNEAQ (reference sequence). V was shortened by 5 bases and J by 1 base, with 15 bases between the two germline ends. The DNA of the CDR3 is TGTGCCAGCAGCCCAATCTCGACTAGGTCCTACGAGCAGTACTTC. This gives the protein CASSPISTRSYEQYF.

V and J are TRBV29-1 and TRBJ2-2; 8 bases map to TRBD2. Losses at the gene ends were 3 bases for V and 4 bases for J; bases not matched to a gene: 7. The CDR3 has 15 amino acids. The germline gives CDR1 SQVTM, CDR2 ANQGSEA. CDR3 in amino acids: CSVDRGGSSTGELFF. The CDR3 DNA follows: TGCAGCGTTGACCGGGGGGGTTCGAGCACCGGGGAGCTGTTTTTT.

This clonotype was observed once. V gene TRBV12-3 or TRBV12-4 combines with J gene TRBJ1-2, with D possibly being TRBD1 (5 bases). The CDR3 consists of 15 residues. V was pared by 6 bases and J by 8 bases, with 22 bases between. CDR3 sequence: CASRAGTRRRVGYTF. CDR3 DNA sequence: TGTGCCAGCAGGGCCGGGACGCGGCGCCGGGTCGGCTACACCTTC.

The rearrangement links TRBV5-1 to TRBJ1-1; 9 bases are shared with TRBD1. The CDR3 covers 14 residues. V shed 5 bases, J shed 5 bases, and the junction held 7 bases outside the gene matches. Looked up from germline, CDR1 is SGHRS and CDR2 is YFSETQ. CDR3 sequence (DNA): TGCGCCAGCAGGGAGAGGGGACAGGGAACTGAAGCTTTCTTT. This encodes CASRERGQGTEAFF.

The rearrangement uses TRBV29-1 and TRBJ1-1; no clear D gene. The germline V gene encodes CDR1 SQVTM and CDR2 ANQGSEA. Trimming shortened V by 0 bases and J by 4 bases, and 12 bases separated the two germline ends. This CDR3 region has 14 residues. The DNA of the CDR3 is TGCAGCGTTGAAGATCGGGGTAGGACCACTGAAGCTTTCTTT. Its protein is CSVEDRGRTTEAFF.

The chain is built from TRBV7-9 and TRBJ2-3, with 7 bases lining up with TRBD1. In germline, CDR1 is SEHNR, CDR2 FQNEAQ (reference sequence). The CDR3 length is 15 residues. V shed 3 bases and J 4 bases; nucleotides not matched to a gene: 7. The CDR3, as DNA: TGTGCCAGCAGCTTGGGACAGCAGGAGGCAGATACGCAGTATTTT. Amino acid sequence: CASSLGQQEADTQYF.

The rearrangement joins TRBV29-1 to TRBJ1-5; TRBD1 matches at 8 bases. Trimming cost V 6 bases and J 6 bases; bases outside gene matches: 16. This CDR3 has 16 amino acids. In germline, CDR1 is SQVTM, CDR2 ANQGSEA. The CDR3 DNA follows: TGCAGCGTGAGCCCCGGGACAGGTCCGATGGTTCAGCCCCAGCATTTT. It translates to CSVSPGTGPMVQPQHF.

This clonotype was counted at least ten times. The chain carries TRBV20-1 and TRBJ2-7; unclear D gene. Trimming removed 1 base from V and 1 base from J, with 8 bases in between. Per the germline V gene, CDR1 is DFQATT and CDR2 is SNEGSKA (reference sequence). The CDR3 consists of 13 residues. The CDR3 coding sequence is TGCAGTGCTAGAGGTGGGGTTTCCTACGAGCAGTACTTC. Translation: CSARGGVSYEQYF.

The chain has TRBV10-2 and TRBJ1-2; D uncertain. Germline assignment: CDR1 WSHSY and CDR2 SAAADI. Deletions cut 2 bases from V and 8 bases from J, with 12 bases between. The CDR3 runs to 13 residues. The CDR3 here is CASSEEQPWGYTF. The CDR3, as DNA: TGCGCCAGCAGTGAGGAACAGCCTTGGGGCTACACCTTC.

This chain links TRBV29-1 with TRBJ1-5; D possibly corresponds to TRBD1 (6 bases). Germline-derived CDR1 and CDR2 are SQVTM and ANQGSEA. V was trimmed by 3 bases and J by 15 bases, leaving 9 bases between them. The CDR3 is made up of 9 amino acids. The CDR3 sequence: CSVDKTGHF. In nucleotides, the CDR3 is TGCAGCGTTGATAAGACAGGGCATTTT.

The sample holds a few counts of this clonotype. The chain carries TRBV14 and TRBJ2-7; 8 nucleotides align to TRBD1. V lost 2 bases, J lost 4 bases, and 7 bases stayed unmatched. Looked up from germline, CDR1 is SGHDN and CDR2 is FVKESK. This CDR3 is built from 15 residues. The CDR3 DNA follows: TGTGCCAGCAGCCAAAGAAACAGGGGGTCATACGAGCAGTACTTC. Residues: CASSQRNRGSYEQYF.

In this sample, this clonotype turned up many times. V is TRBV13 and J is TRBJ2-7, with D possibly matching TRBD2 (6 bases). Trimming cost V 1 base and J 3 bases, with 10 bases left between them. Germline V gene data show CDR1 as PRHDT and CDR2 as FYEKMQ (reference sequence). CDR3 length equals 14 residues. The CDR3 DNA reads TGTGCCAGCAGCTTAGCCCAAGCGGGCTACGAGCAGTACTTC. It translates to CASSLAQAGYEQYF.

In this sample, this clonotype turned up a few times. The rearrangement uses TRBV7-3 and TRBJ2-2; TRBD2 matches 10 bases. Germline values: CDR1 SGHTA, CDR2 FQGTGA. Losses at the gene ends were 4 bases for V and 4 bases for J; bases not matched to a gene: 12. This CDR3 is built from 18 residues. The CDR3 nucleotides read TGTGCCAGCAGCTCAATAAGTGCTAGCGGGAGTCGCACCGGGGAGCTGTTTTTT. It specifies CASSSISASGSRTGELFF.

The chain is built from TRBV24-1 and TRBJ2-5, with 7 bases aligning to TRBD2. Per the germline V gene, CDR1 is KGHDR and CDR2 is SFDVKD. The length of the CDR3 is 13 residues. V lost 7 bases and J lost 7; bases outside the gene matches: 8. CDR3 amino acids: CATSRGLEGTQYF. For the CDR3, the DNA is TGTGCCACCAGCAGAGGACTAGAGGGGACCCAGTACTTC.

This clonotype was found a few times. V gene TRBV6-2 or TRBV6-3 combines with J gene TRBJ2-5; 10 bases are shared with TRBD1. The length of the CDR3 is 15 residues. V shed 6 bases and J 2 bases; nucleotides not matched to a gene: 6. From germline, CDR1 is MNHEY and CDR2 SVGEGT. The CDR3 DNA reads TGTGCCAGCAGAGCCCGGGACAGGGGACAAGAGACCCAGTACTTC. It yields the protein CASRARDRGQETQYF.

The V call is TRBV6-4, the J call TRBJ2-2; 10 positions match TRBD1. With 10 bases clipped from V and 1 base from J, the junction kept 3 bases outside the gene matches. Germline V gene sequence: CDR1 MRHNA, CDR2 SNTAGT. CDR3 size: 14 residues. DNA of the CDR3: TGTGCCACAGGACAGGGGGAGAACACCGGGGAGCTGTTTTTT. Translation gives CATGQGENTGELFF.

This sequence joins TRBV7-2 and TRBJ1-2; 8 nucleotides line up with TRBD1. V lost 2 bases, J lost 8 bases, and 10 bases stayed unmatched. Germline V gene lookup returns CDR1 SGHTA and CDR2 FQGNSA. The CDR3 totals 15 residues. In DNA, the CDR3 is TGTGCCAGCAGCTTAAGCGGACAGGGAGCGAGCGGCTACACCTTC. Amino acid sequence: CASSLSGQGASGYTF. Variable domain in full (rest from reference TRBV7-2 and TRBJ1-2): GAGVSQSPSNKVTEKGKDVELRCDPISGHTALYWYRQSLGQGLEFLIYFQGNSAPDKSGLPSDRFSAERTGGSVSTLTIQRTQQEDSAVYLCASSLSGQGASGYTFGSGTRLTVV.